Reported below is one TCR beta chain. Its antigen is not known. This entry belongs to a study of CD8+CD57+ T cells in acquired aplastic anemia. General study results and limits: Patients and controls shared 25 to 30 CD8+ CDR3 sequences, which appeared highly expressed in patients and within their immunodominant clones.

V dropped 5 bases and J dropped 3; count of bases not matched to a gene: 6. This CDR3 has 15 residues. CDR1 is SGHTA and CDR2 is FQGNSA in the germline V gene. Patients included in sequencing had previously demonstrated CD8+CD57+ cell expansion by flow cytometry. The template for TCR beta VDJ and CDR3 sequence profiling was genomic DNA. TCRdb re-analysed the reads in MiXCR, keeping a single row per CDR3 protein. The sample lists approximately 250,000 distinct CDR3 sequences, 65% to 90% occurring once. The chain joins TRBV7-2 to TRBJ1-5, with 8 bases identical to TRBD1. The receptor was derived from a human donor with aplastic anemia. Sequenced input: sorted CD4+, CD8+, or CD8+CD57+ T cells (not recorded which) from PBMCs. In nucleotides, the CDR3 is TGTGCCAGCAGCCCTCAGACAGGGGACAATCAGCCCCAGCATTTT. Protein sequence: CASSPQTGDNQPQHF.